This TCR beta chain is drawn from a study of patients and donors after allogeneic stem cell transplantation. TCRdb itself ran the RT-PCR reads through MiXCR, one entry per CDR3 protein. This table has 800,000 to 1,000,000 distinct CDR3 sequences, over 15% appearing once. V was trimmed by 6 bases and J by 7 bases, leaving 10 bases between them. Germline V gene data show CDR1 as SQVTM and CDR2 as ANQGSEA. CDR3 length: 11 residues. This clonotype occurred many times. The TCR sequence derives from a human donor who was either an allogeneic HSCT recipient or a stem cell or donor lymphocyte infusion donor (not recorded which). It is not recorded whose cells these are; they may come from a transplant donor. V gene TRBV29-1 combines with J gene TRBJ2-1; maybe TRBD1 (6 bases). The sequenced sample was blood, either unsorted or a sorted T cell fraction (not recorded which). The CDR3 DNA reads as TGCAGCGTCCACAGGGTTAATGAGCAGTTCTTC. Encoded protein: CSVHRVNEQFF.